Below, 14 T cell receptor beta chains from the same sample are listed, as sequenced in a study of cytomegalovirus exposure and HLA in healthy donors. The method was immunoSEQ multiplex PCR; TCRdb's version includes in-frame clones alone and lacks a portion of them. The sample holds some 210,000 clones, about nine tenths seen once. Sequencing used PBMCs. The source is a woman between 18 and 29 years old in good health and CMV-seropositive.

V is TRBV27 and J is TRBJ2-1; 11 bases agree with TRBD2. Germline V gene lookup returns CDR1 MNHEY and CDR2 SMNVEV (reference sequence). The length of the CDR3 is 16 residues. Unmatched junction bases numbered 10, after V lost 4 bases and J lost 8 bases. The CDR3 DNA follows: TGTGCCAGCAGTTACTCCCCTAGCGGGAGGAGAGATGAGCAGTTCTTC. Protein product: CASSYSPSGRRDEQFF.

J is TRBJ2-3 and V is TRBV29-1; 7 bases line up with TRBD2. J lost 2 bases, V lost 4 bases, and 6 bases had no gene match. Germline V CDR1 and CDR2: SQVTM, ANQGSEA. The CDR3 contains 14 residues. The CDR3 spells CSVGRGSPTDTQYF. The DNA for the CDR3 is TGCAGCGTTGGACGCGGGAGTCCCACAGATACGCAGTATTTT.

The chain combines TRBV18 with TRBJ2-7; D gene unclear. The CDR3 runs 15 residues. Germline CDR1 KGHSH, CDR2 LQKENI. V was pared by 3 bases and J by 6 bases, with 18 bases between. CDR3 DNA sequence: TGTGCCAGCTCACCCTTAGAGGCGTCGAGGCGCGAGCAGTACTTC. The encoded protein is CASSPLEASRREQYF.

The chain employs TRBV18 and TRBJ2-7; D is possibly TRBD1 (6 bases). The CDR3 covers 12 residues. Germline V gives CDR1 KGHSH, CDR2 LQKENI. V lost 6 bases, J lost 5 bases, and 11 bases lay in between. CDR3 residues: CASSNRQDEQYF. DNA for the CDR3: TGTGCCAGCTCCAACCGACAGGACGAGCAGTACTTC.

This clone was detected only a few times. The J gene is TRBJ2-1, the V gene TRBV4-1, with TRBD2 matching 13 bases. Germline-derived CDR1 and CDR2 are MGHRA and YSYEKL. V shed 2 bases and J 4 bases; nucleotides not matched to a gene: 5. CDR3 length: 17 residues. CDR3 in amino acids: CASSQRTSGSMYNEQFF. DNA for the CDR3: TGCGCCAGCAGCCAACGGACTAGCGGGAGTATGTACAATGAGCAGTTCTTC.

This chain connects TRBV5-1 to TRBJ1-1; D call uncertain. V dropped 0 bases and J dropped 5 bases, with 20 bases sitting between them. The germline V gene has CDR1 SGHRS and CDR2 YFSETQ. The CDR3 length is 17 residues. The CDR3 DNA sequence: TGCGCCAGCAGCTTGGTTCTAAGCGGAGTGGCACGGACTGAAGCTTTCTTT. Translation gives CASSLVLSGVARTEAFF. Using reference TRBV5-1 and TRBJ1-1 for the parts outside the CDR3, the full variable domain is KAGVTQTPRYLIKTRGQQVTLSCSPISGHRSVSWYQQTPGQGLQFLFEYFSETQRNKGNFPGRFSGRQFSNSRSEMNVSTLELGDSALYLCASSLVLSGVARTEAFFGQGTRLTVV.

The chain has TRBV27 and TRBJ1-1; D is unresolved. The CDR3 spans 15 residues. CDR1 and CDR2 from the germline V gene are MNHEY and SMNVEV (reference sequence). The V and J ends lost 1 base and 1 base respectively, with 10 bases between them. The CDR3 protein is CASSLWAQANTEAFF. The DNA of the CDR3 is TGTGCCAGCAGTTTATGGGCGCAGGCGAACACTGAAGCTTTCTTT.

V is TRBV18 and J is TRBJ2-7; 7 bases fit TRBD1. Germline loops: CDR1 KGHSH, CDR2 LQKENI. With V trimmed by 6 bases and J by 0 bases, 5 bases remained unmatched. This CDR3 has 14 residues. The CDR3: CASSRRDSSYEQYF. The DNA for the CDR3 is TGTGCCAGCTCTCGCCGGGACAGCTCCTACGAGCAGTACTTC.

This sequence joins TRBV7-8 and TRBJ2-2; TRBD2 might be the D (5 bases). The germline V and J ends were trimmed by 2 bases and 8 bases, with 18 bases remaining between them. The germline CDR1 and CDR2 sequences are SGHVS and FQNEAQ. The CDR3 length is 16 residues. CDR3 DNA sequence: TGTGCCAGCAGCTTACCGCGGACTGAGGCCCGTGGGGAGCTGTTTTTT. Encoded protein: CASSLPRTEARGELFF.

The chain recombines TRBV2 with TRBJ2-2, with D unresolved. Trimming took 8 bases from V and 3 from J, leaving 10 bases between them. There are 13 residues in the CDR3. The germline CDR1 and CDR2 sequences are SNHLY and FYNNEI. This chain's CDR3 is CASFKEHTGELFF. The CDR3 DNA follows: TGTGCCAGCTTTAAGGAGCACACCGGGGAGCTGTTTTTT.

For this clone: The same CDR3 arises from other DNA sequences in this sample as well. The chain joins TRBV9 to TRBJ2-7, with 12 bases that match TRBD2. Trimming at V came to 3 bases and at J to 2 bases, leaving 3 bases not matched to a gene. Looked up from germline, CDR1 is SGDLS and CDR2 is YYNGEE. The CDR3 spans 15 residues. CDR3 in DNA: TGTGCCAGCAGCGCGACTAGCGGGAGAGCCTACGAGCAGTACTTC. Translation gives CASSATSGRAYEQYF.

The chain links TRBV2 to TRBJ2-5; D perhaps matches TRBD2 (7 bases). The CDR3 loop spans 16 amino acids. V was trimmed by 5 bases and J by 7 bases, leaving 23 bases between them. Germline CDR1 SNHLY, CDR2 FYNNEI. The chain's CDR3 is CASSPGLGGAGVTQYF. CDR3 sequence (DNA): TGTGCCAGCAGTCCCGGTTTGGGGGGGGCTGGGGTGACCCAGTACTTC.

This chain links TRBV2 with TRBJ2-7; D is perhaps TRBD1 (5 bases). The CDR3 covers 13 residues. Germline CDR1 SNHLY, CDR2 FYNNEI. V was shortened by 1 base and J by 3 bases, with 7 bases between the two germline ends. The CDR3 loop is CASSEVRDYEQYF. The DNA of the CDR3 is TGTGCCAGCAGTGAAGTCAGGGACTACGAGCAGTACTTC. The full variable domain, completed using reference TRBV2 and TRBJ2-7, is EPEVTQTPSHQVTQMGQEVILRCVPISNHLYFYWYRQILGQKVEFLVSFYNNEISEKSEIFDDQFSVERPDGSNFTLKIRSTKLEDSAMYFCASSEVRDYEQYFGPGTRLTVT.

The V gene is TRBV19, the J gene TRBJ1-2, with D perhaps TRBD1 (6 bases). Per germline, CDR1 LNHDA and CDR2 SQIVND (reference sequence). V was pared by 4 bases and J by 4 bases, with 13 bases between. This CDR3 spans 14 amino acids. The CDR3 protein is CASSSRVGAYGYTF. Here the CDR3 DNA reads TGTGCCAGTAGTAGCAGGGTGGGGGCCTATGGCTACACCTTC.